What follows is one TCR beta chain and its context. Antigen: not known. Germline V CDR1 and CDR2: LNHDA, SQIVND (reference sequence). CDR3 length: 13 amino acids. V was clipped by 5 bases and J by 4 bases; unmatched bases: 5. Time point reported: week 47, end of study. Each dose of the vaccine consisted of 300 ug of mutant IDH1 20-mer peptide, with topical imiquimod. The source of the sample is a study of a mutant IDH1 vaccine in newly diagnosed glioma. Study summary: Sex distribution of treated patients was around 62% male and roughly 40% female; mean age was around 40 years. The earlier regimen, radiotherapy, temozolomide, or both, was most often both.

The protocol was immunoSEQ multiplex PCR, while the TCRdb copy is restricted to in-frame clones and leaves out a portion. The profile covers 10,000 to 15,000 clones, with roughly 79% appearing a single time and about 4% taken by the ten largest. The chain joins TRBV19 to TRBJ2-7, with TRBD1 matching 7 bases. The input for sequencing was PBMCs, taken from a glioma patient whose treatment included an IDH1 peptide vaccine. This clonotype originated in a woman aged 35 to 49 with glioma. The CDR3 DNA sequence: TGTGCCAGTAGTGTGGGACAGATTTACGAGCAGTACTTC. Protein product: CASSVGQIYEQYF.